This TCR beta chain was observed in a study of long-term antiretroviral therapy in people with HIV. V lost 3 bases and J 0 bases, leaving 12 bases between the germline ends. CDR1 and CDR2 from the germline V gene are MNHNS and SASEGT. CDR3 length: 17 amino acids. Sequencing used immunoSEQ v3.0 at survey level. Libraries were prepared by immunoSEQ multiplex PCR; TCRdb keeps only in-frame clonotypes and omits some of them. In the table there are about 20,000 clones, around four fifths of which are singletons. Two or more post-ART PBMC samples, plus at least one pre-ART sample, were available for each donor.

The genes are TRBV6-1 and TRBJ2-6; D is possibly TRBD1 (6 bases). This receptor was obtained from a woman between 40 and 50 years old with HIV. The sample in question was unsorted PBMCs, obtained 1.2 years after starting antiretroviral therapy. This chain's CDR3 is CASSDRGTSSGANVLTF. The CDR3 nucleotides are TGTGCCAGCAGTGACAGGGGCACAAGCTCTGGGGCCAACGTCCTGACTTTC.